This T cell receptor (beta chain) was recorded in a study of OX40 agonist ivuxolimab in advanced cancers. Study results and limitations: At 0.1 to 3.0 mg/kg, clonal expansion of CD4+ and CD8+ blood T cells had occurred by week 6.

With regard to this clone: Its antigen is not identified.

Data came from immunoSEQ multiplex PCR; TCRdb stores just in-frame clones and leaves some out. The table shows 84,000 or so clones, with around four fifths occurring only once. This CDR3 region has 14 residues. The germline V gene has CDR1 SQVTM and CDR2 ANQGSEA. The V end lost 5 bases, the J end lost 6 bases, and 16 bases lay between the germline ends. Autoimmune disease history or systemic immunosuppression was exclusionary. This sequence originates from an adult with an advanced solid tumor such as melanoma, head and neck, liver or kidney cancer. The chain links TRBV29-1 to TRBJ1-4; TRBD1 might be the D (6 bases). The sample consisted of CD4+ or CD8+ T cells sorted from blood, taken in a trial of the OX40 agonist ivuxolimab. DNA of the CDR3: TGCAGCGTTACCTCCGGGGGCGCGGATGAAAAACTGTTTTTT. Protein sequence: CSVTSGGADEKLFF.